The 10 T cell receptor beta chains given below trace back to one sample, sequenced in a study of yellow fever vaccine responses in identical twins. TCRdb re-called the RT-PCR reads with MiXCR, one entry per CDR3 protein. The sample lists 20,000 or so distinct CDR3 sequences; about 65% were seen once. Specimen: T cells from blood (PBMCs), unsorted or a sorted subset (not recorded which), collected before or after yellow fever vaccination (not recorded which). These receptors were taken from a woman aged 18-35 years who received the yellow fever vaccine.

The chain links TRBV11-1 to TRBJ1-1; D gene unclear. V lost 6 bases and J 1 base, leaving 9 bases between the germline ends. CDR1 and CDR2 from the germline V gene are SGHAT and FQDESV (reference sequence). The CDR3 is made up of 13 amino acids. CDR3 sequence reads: CASRPTQNTEAFF. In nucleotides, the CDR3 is TGTGCCAGCAGGCCAACACAGAACACTGAAGCTTTCTTT.

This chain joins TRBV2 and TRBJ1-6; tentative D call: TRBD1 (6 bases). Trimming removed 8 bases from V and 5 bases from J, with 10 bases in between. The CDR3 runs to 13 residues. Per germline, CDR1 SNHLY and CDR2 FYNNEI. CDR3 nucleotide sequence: TGTGCCAGCCGGGGGGCAGATAATTCACCCCTCCACTTT. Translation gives CASRGADNSPLHF.

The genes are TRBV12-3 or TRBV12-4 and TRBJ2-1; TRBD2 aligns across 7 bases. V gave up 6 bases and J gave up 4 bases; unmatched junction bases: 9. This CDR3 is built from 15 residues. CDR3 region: CASSFRSSGYNEQFF. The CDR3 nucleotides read TGTGCCAGCAGCTTCCGGTCTAGCGGTTACAATGAGCAGTTCTTC.

The CDR3 region is CASSLNPGQWNEQFF. CDR3 nucleotides: TGTGCCAGCAGCTTAAACCCCGGACAGTGGAATGAGCAGTTCTTC. The chain has TRBV7-3 and TRBJ2-1, with a weak D call TRBD1 (6 bases). The CDR3 contains 15 residues. Trimming left V 1 base short and J 7 bases short, with 14 bases between. The germline CDR1 and CDR2 sequences are SGHTA and FQGTGA.

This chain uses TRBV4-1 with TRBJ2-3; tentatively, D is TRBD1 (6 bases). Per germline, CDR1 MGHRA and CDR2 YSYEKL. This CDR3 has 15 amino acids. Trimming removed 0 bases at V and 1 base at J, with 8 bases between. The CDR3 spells CASSQDNRGTDTQYF. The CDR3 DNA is TGCGCCAGCAGCCAAGATAACAGGGGCACAGATACGCAGTATTTT.

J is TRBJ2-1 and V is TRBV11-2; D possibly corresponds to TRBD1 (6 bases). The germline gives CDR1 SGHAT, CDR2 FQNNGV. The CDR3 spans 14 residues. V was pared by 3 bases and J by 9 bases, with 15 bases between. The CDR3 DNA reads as TGTGCCAGCAGCTTCGGCCAGGGGATTGGTGAGCAGTTCTTC. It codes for CASSFGQGIGEQFF.

The chain's CDR3 is CASKVGTGELFF. The CDR3 region has the DNA TGTGCCAGCAAAGTGGGTACCGGGGAGCTGTTTTTT. The chain carries TRBV28 and TRBJ2-2, with D unclear. Trimming took off 7 bases at V and 5 bases at J, with 8 bases between the two ends. Per germline, CDR1 MDHEN and CDR2 SYDVKM. The CDR3 totals 12 residues.

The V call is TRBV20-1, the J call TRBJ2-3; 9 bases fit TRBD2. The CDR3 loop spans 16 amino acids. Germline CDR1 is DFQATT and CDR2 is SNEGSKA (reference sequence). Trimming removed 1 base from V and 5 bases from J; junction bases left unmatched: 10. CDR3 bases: TGCAGTGCTAGAGCTCTGGGACTAGCCGGCCTAGATACGCAGTATTTT. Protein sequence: CSARALGLAGLDTQYF.

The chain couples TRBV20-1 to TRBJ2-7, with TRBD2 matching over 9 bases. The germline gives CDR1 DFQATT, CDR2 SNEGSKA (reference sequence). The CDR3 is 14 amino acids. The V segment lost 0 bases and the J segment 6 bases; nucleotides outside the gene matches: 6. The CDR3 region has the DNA TGCAGTGCTAGAGAGTTGCGGGAGGGACGCGAGCAGTACTTC. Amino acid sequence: CSARELREGREQYF.

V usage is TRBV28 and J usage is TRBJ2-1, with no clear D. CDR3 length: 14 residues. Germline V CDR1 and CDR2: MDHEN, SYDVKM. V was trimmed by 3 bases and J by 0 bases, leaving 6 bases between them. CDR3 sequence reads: CASSLVSSYNEQFF. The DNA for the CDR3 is TGTGCCAGCAGTTTGGTAAGCTCCTACAATGAGCAGTTCTTC.